Listed below are T cell receptor beta chains from one sample, sequenced in a study of human T cells and chemical hapten exposure. TCRdb independently ran MiXCR on the RACE reads; one entry per CDR3 protein. Of about 70,000 distinct CDR3 sequences in the sample, roughly 8.5% are singletons; the top ten hold roughly 3%. The sample in question was whole blood, obtained in connection with sensitization to the hapten diphenylcyclopropenone (DPC). The receptor source for this set is a woman between 50 and 59 years old with alopecia areata. Some clones in this sample may be carry-over from other donors' samples. Both conserved end residues are part of each CDR3. The D gene is left open where the match is weak. Clone size is not always given. Where it is, it says once, few, many or a class for expanded clones.

.	TRBV6-6	TRBJ2-3	few	TGTGCCAGCAGCCGCGTTTTTTCGAGGGCCAGCACAGATACGCAGTATTTT	CASSRVFSRASTDTQYF
TRBD1	TRBV7-2	TRBJ2-7	.	TGTGCCAGCAGCTTAGTGACGGGACAGAGCTCCTACGAGCAGTACTTC	CASSLVTGQSSYEQYF
.	TRBV19	TRBJ2-5	few	TGTGCCAGTAGTATGAGGAGAGAGACCCAGTACTTC	CASSMRRETQYF
.	TRBV27	TRBJ2-4	.	TGTGCCAGCAGGCCACCAGGGACGCTAGCCAAAAACATTCAGTACTTC	CASRPPGTLAKNIQYF
TRBD2	TRBV27	TRBJ2-5	many	TGTGCCAGCAGTTTAGCGGGAGAAGGAGAGACCCAGTACTTC	CASSLAGEGETQYF
.	TRBV27	TRBJ2-4	few	TGTGCCAGCAGCACACGAAACATTCAGTACTTC	CASSTRNIQYF
TRBD1	TRBV6-5	TRBJ2-2	.	TGTGCCAGCAGCGGTGGACAGGGGTGGACCGGGGAGCTGTTTTTT	CASSGGQGWTGELFF
.	TRBV5-1	TRBJ1-5	few	TGCGCCAGCAGCTTGGGGGAAGGAGAACATCAGCCCCAGCATTTT	CASSLGEGEHQPQHF
TRBD1	TRBV6-5	TRBJ1-6	few	TGTGCCAGCAGTTACTCCTCAGGGGGCGAAGGTTCACCCCTCCACTTT	CASSYSSGGEGSPLHF
TRBD1	TRBV11-1	TRBJ1-1	few	TGTGCCAGCAGCTTAGGACAGGGGAGCACTGAAGCTTTCTTT	CASSLGQGSTEAFF
.	TRBV4-1	TRBJ1-5	few	TGCGCCAGCAGCCAAGTGGGAGGTGAGCCCCAGCATTTT	CASSQVGGEPQHF
.	TRBV12-3/TRBV12-4	TRBJ1-6	many	TGTGCCAGCAGTCTCACAGCGGGCTCCTATAATTCACCCCTCCACTTT	CASSLTAGSYNSPLHF
TRBD1	TRBV3-1	TRBJ1-2	few	TGTGCCAGCAGCCATCCAGGGGGGACATATGGCTACACCTTC	CASSHPGGTYGYTF
TRBD2	TRBV13	TRBJ2-7	few	TGTGCCAGCAGCTTACAGCGGGAGTATGGTAACGAGCAGTACTTC	CASSLQREYGNEQYF
TRBD1	TRBV28	TRBJ2-7	few	TGTGCCATTCGGGACAGGGGCCCCCACGAGCAGTACTTC	CAIRDRGPHEQYF
.	TRBV2	TRBJ1-6	many	TGTGCCAGCCGCGAGGGGCGGAATTCACCCCTCCACTTT	CASREGRNSPLHF
TRBD1	TRBV12-3/TRBV12-4	TRBJ1-1	.	TGTGCCAGCAGATCTCCGGGACAGGGGCCCACTGAAGCTTTCTTT	CASRSPGQGPTEAFF
.	TRBV5-1	TRBJ1-1	.	TGCGCCAGCAGCTTGGCCGAGGGCAACACTGAAGCTTTCTTT	CASSLAEGNTEAFF
.	TRBV12-3/TRBV12-4	TRBJ1-6	.	TGTGCCACCCAACGAGGGCCGGATAATTCACCCCTCCACTTT	CATQRGPDNSPLHF
TRBD2	TRBV3-1	TRBJ2-1	few	TGTGCCAGCAGCCAAGATCCTAGCGGGAGATTCGGTAATGAGCAGTTCTTC	CASSQDPSGRFGNEQFF
.	TRBV6-6	TRBJ1-5	many	TGTGCCAGCTCCGACGACTCCACGGGGAATCAGCCCCAGCATTTT	CASSDDSTGNQPQHF
.	TRBV10-3	TRBJ1-1	many	TGTGCCATCAGTGAGTCAAGAGGGGATCTGAAAGCTTTCTTT	CAISESRGDLKAFF
TRBD1	TRBV20-1	TRBJ1-5	many	TGCAGTGCTAGATCCCCGGGACAGCGAACTCAGCCCCAGCATTTT	CSARSPGQRTQPQHF
.	TRBV2	TRBJ2-3	few	TGTGCCAGCACCCTCACAGATACGCAGTATTTT	CASTLTDTQYF
TRBD1	TRBV4-3	TRBJ2-5	few	TGCGCCAGCAGCCATTACATCCGGGACAGCCAAGAGACCCAGTACTTC	CASSHYIRDSQETQYF
TRBD2	TRBV4-1	TRBJ2-5	once	TGCGCCAGCAGCCGGGCCCTAGCGGGAGGAGAGACCCAGTACTTC	CASSRALAGGETQYF
TRBD2	TRBV5-6	TRBJ2-3	.	TGTGCCACCCTAAGCGGGAGTTACGCAGATACGCAGTATTTT	CATLSGSYADTQYF
.	TRBV3-1	TRBJ1-2	few	TGTGCCAGCAGCCAAGTACCGGGGGCGAATGGCTACACCTTC	CASSQVPGANGYTF
TRBD1	TRBV7-8	TRBJ2-7	many	TGTGCCAGCAGCTTAGCGACGGGGACAGGGGGCTACGAGCAGTACTTC	CASSLATGTGGYEQYF
TRBD2	TRBV24-1	TRBJ2-1	few	TGTGCCACCAGTGGTAAGTCGGCGGGAGGGCCTCTGGATGAGCAGTTCTTC	CATSGKSAGGPLDEQFF
.	TRBV4-2	TRBJ1-5	.	TGTGCCAGCAGCCAGCCCGGGGATCAGCCCCAGCATTTT	CASSQPGDQPQHF
.	TRBV12-3/TRBV12-4	TRBJ2-1	few	TGTGCCAGCAGTTTAGCGGGAGACGACTACAATGAGCAGTTCTTC	CASSLAGDDYNEQFF
.	TRBV7-8	TRBJ2-3	few	TGTGCCAGCACCCCCCCCTTGCGGGAAGGCGCAGATACGCAGTATTTT	CASTPPLREGADTQYF
.	TRBV7-7	TRBJ2-3	many	TGTGCCAGCAGCCCGCTTCGGGGGACCAGCACAGATACGCAGTATTTT	CASSPLRGTSTDTQYF
.	TRBV6-1	TRBJ2-3	few	TGTGCCAGCAGTGAAGGGGGGGTGAATACGCAGTATTTT	CASSEGGVNTQYF
.	TRBV27	TRBJ2-3	.	TGTGCCAGCAGTTGGGGGAAGATCACAGATACGCAGTATTTT	CASSWGKITDTQYF
.	TRBV12-3/TRBV12-4	TRBJ2-7	many	TGTGCCAGCAGGACAGCAGGGCCAGGGGAGCAGTACTTC	CASRTAGPGEQYF
.	TRBV5-8	TRBJ2-3	few	TGTGCCAGCAGCCCCGGACTGCTCACAGATACGCAGTATTTT	CASSPGLLTDTQYF
.	TRBV6-5	TRBJ1-1	few	TGTGCCACCGGCCGGGGGATGGACACTGAAGCTTTCTTT	CATGRGMDTEAFF
TRBD2	TRBV20-1	TRBJ2-3	.	TGCAGTGCTAGAGATCCCCAGCGGGGGGGCCAAGATACGCAGTATTTT	CSARDPQRGGQDTQYF